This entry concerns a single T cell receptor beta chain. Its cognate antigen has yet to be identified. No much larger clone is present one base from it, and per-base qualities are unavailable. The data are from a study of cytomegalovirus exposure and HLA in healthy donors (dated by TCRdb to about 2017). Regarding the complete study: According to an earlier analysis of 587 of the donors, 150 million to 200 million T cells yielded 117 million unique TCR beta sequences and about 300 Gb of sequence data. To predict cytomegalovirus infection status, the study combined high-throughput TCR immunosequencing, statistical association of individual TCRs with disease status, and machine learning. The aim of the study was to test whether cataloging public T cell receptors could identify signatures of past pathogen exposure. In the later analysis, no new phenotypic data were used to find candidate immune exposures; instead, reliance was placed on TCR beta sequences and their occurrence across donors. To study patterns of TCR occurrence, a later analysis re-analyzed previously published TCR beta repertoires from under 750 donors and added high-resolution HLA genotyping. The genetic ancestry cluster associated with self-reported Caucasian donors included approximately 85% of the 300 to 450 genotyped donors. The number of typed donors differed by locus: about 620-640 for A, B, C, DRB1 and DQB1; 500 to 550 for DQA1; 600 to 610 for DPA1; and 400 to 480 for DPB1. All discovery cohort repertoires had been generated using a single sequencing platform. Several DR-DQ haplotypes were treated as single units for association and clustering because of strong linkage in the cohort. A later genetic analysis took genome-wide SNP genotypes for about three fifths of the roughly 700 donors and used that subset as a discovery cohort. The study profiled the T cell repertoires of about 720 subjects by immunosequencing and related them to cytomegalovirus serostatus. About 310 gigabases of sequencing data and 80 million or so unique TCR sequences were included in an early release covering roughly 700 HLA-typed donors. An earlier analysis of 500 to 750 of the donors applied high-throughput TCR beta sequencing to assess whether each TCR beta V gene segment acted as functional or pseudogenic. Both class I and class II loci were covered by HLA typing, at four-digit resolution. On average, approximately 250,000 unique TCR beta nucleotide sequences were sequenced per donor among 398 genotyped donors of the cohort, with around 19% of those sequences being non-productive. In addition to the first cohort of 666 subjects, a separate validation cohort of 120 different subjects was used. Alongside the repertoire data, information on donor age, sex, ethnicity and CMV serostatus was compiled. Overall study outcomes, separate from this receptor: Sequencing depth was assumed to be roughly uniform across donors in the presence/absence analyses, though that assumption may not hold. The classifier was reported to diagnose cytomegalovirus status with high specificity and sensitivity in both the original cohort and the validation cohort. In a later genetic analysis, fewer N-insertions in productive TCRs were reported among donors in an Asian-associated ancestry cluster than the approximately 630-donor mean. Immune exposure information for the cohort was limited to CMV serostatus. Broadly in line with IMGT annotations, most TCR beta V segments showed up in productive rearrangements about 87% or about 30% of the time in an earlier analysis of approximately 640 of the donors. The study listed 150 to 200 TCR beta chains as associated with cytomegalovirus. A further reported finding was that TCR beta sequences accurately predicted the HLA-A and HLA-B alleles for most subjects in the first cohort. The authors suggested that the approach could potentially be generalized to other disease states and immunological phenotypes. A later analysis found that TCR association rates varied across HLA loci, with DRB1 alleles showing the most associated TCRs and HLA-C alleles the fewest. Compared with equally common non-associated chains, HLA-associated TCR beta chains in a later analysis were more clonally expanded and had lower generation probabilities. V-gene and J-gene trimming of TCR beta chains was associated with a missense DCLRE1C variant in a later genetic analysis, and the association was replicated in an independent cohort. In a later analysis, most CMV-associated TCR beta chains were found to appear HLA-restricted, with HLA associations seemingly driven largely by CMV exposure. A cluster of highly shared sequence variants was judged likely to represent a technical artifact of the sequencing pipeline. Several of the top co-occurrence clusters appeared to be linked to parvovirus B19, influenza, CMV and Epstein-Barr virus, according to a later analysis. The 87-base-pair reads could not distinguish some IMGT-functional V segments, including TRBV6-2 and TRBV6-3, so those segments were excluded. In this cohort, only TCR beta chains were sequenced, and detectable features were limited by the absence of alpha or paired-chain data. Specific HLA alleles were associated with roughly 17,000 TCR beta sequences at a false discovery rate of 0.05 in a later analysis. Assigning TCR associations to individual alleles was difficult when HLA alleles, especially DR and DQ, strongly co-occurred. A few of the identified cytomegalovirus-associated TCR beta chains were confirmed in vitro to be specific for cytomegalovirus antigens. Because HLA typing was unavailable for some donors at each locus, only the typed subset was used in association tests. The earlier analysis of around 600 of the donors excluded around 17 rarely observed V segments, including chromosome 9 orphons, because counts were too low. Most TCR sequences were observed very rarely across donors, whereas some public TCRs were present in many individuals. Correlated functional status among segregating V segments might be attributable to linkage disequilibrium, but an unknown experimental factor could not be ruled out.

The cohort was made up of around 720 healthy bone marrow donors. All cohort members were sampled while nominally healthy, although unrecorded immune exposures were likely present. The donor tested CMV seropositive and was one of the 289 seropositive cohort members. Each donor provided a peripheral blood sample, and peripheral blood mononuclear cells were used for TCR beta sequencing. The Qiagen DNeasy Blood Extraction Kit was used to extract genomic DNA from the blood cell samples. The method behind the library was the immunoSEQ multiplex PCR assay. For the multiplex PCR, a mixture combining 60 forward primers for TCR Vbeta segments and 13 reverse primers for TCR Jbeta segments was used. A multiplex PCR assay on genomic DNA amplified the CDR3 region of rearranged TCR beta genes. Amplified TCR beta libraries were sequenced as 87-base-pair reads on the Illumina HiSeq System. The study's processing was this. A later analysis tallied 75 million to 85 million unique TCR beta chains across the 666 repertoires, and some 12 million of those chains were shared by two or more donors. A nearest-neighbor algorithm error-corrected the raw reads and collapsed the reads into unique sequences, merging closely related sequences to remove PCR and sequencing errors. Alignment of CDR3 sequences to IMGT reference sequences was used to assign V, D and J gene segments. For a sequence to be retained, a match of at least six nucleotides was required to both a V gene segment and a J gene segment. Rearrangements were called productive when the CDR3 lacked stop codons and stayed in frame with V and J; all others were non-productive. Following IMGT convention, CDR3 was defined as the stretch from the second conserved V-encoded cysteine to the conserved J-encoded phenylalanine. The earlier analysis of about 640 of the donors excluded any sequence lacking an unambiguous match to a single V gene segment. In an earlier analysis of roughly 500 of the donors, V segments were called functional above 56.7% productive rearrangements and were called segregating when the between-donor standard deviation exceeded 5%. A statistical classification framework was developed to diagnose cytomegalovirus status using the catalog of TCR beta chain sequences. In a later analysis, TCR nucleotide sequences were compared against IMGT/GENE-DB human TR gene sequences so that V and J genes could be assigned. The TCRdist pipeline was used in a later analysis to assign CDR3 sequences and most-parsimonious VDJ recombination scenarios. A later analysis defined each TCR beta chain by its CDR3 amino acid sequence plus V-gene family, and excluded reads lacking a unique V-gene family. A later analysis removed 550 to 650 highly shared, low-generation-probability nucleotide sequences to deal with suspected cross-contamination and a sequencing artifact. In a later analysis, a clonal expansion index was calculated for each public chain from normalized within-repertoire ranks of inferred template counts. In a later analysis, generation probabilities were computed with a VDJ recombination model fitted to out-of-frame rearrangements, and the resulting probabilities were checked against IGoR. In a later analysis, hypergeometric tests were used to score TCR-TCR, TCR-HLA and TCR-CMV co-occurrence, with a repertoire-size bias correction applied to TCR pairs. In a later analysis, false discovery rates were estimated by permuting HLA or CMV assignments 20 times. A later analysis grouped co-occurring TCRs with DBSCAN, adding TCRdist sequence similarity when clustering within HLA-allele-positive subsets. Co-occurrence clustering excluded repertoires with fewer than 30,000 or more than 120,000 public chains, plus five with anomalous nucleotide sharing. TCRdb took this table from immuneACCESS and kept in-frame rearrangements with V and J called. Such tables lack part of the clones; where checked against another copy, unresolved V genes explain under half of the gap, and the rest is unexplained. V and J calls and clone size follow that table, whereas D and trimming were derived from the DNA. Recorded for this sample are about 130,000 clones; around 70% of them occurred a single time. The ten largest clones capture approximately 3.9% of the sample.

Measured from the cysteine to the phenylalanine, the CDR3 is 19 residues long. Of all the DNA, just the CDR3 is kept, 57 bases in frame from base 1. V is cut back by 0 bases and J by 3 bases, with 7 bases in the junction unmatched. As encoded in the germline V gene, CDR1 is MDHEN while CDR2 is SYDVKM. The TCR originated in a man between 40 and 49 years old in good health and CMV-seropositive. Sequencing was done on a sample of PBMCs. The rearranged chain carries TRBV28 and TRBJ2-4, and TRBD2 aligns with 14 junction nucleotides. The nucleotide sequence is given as TGTGCCAGCAGTTTATGGGGGGGACTAGCGGGAGAGGTCAAAAACATTCAGTACTTC. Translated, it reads CASSLWGGLAGEVKNIQYF.